The 19 T cell receptor beta chains listed next were all sequenced from one sample in a study of blood T cell repertoires in COVID-19. Data came from immunoSEQ multiplex PCR; TCRdb stores just in-frame clones and leaves some out. The sample shows over 110,000 clones, 85% to 90% of them seen only once. Sequencing was performed on PBMCs or T cells enriched from blood (not recorded which). All receptors derive from a man aged 60 to 75 who had recovered from COVID-19.

This chain links TRBV11-1 with TRBJ1-3; possibly TRBD1 for D (6 bases). The CDR3 totals 14 residues. V gave up 5 bases and J gave up 4 bases, with 12 bases separating them. CDR1 is SGHAT, CDR2 FQDESV, per germline (reference sequence). CDR3 region: CASSRRTAGNTIYF. The CDR3 nucleotides are TGTGCCAGCAGCCGACGGACAGCCGGAAACACCATATATTTT.

The gene calls are TRBV9 and TRBJ2-5; TRBD2 aligns across 9 bases. V was clipped by 4 bases and J by 4 bases; unmatched bases: 2. Germline V CDR1 and CDR2: SGDLS, YYNGEE. This CDR3 is built from 13 residues. The CDR3 sequence is CASSPREGETQYF. CDR3 sequence (DNA): TGTGCCAGCAGCCCGCGGGAGGGAGAGACCCAGTACTTC.

V and J are TRBV28 and TRBJ2-1; 7 bases fit TRBD2. The junction had 12 bases not matched to a gene; V was cut back by 2 bases and J by 5 bases. The V gene's germline CDR1 is MDHEN and CDR2 SYDVKM. The CDR3 runs to 17 residues. CDR3 residues: CASSLPSQRGLNNEQFF. Here the CDR3 DNA reads TGTGCCAGCAGTTTACCCTCCCAGCGGGGACTAAACAATGAGCAGTTCTTC.

This sequence joins TRBV4-1 and TRBJ2-7, with 9 bases lining up with TRBD1. The CDR3 loop spans 16 amino acids. V trimming: 4 bases; J trimming: 3 bases; junction bases outside the gene matches: 10. Germline loops: CDR1 MGHRA, CDR2 YSYEKL. CDR3 sequence: CASSPGDRAYLYEQYF. CDR3 bases: TGCGCCAGCAGCCCAGGGGACAGGGCCTACCTCTACGAGCAGTACTTC.

This chain joins TRBV11-2 and TRBJ2-3, with D tentatively TRBD2 (6 bases). Germline CDR1 and CDR2: SGHAT and FQNNGV. CDR3 length equals 16 residues. V dropped 4 bases and J dropped 4 bases, with 18 bases sitting between them. CDR3 DNA sequence: TGTGCCAGCAGCTCCGGAATCGGGAGACTTGCAGATACGCAGTATTTT. Amino acid sequence: CASSSGIGRLADTQYF.

The chain recombines TRBV30 with TRBJ1-2, with TRBD1 matching 9 bases. Germline trimming cut 0 bases from V and 2 bases from J; bases unmatched to any gene: 7. The CDR3 spans 16 residues. Germline V CDR1 and CDR2: GTSNPN, SVGIG (reference sequence). In nucleotides, the CDR3 is TGTGCCTGGAGTGTCCACCCGGGACAGGGAAACTATGGCTACACCTTC. It is translated as CAWSVHPGQGNYGYTF.

The chain combines TRBV5-1 with TRBJ1-2, with unresolved D. This CDR3 has 13 amino acids. The germline V gene encodes CDR1 SGHRS and CDR2 YFSETQ. Trimming took off 0 bases at V and 5 bases at J, with 8 bases between the two ends. The DNA of the CDR3 is TGCGCCAGCAGCTTGGCAAGTAGATATGGCTACACCTTC. The encoded protein is CASSLASRYGYTF.

This sequence joins TRBV7-3 and TRBJ2-1; 9 bases are a match to TRBD2. In germline, CDR1 is SGHTA, CDR2 FQGTGA. CDR3 length equals 15 residues. Unmatched junction bases numbered 8, after V lost 1 base and J lost 10 bases. The CDR3 spells CASSLSHASGIEQFF. CDR3 DNA sequence: TGTGCCAGCAGCTTAAGTCACGCTAGCGGGATAGAGCAGTTCTTC.

The V call is TRBV5-4, the J call TRBJ2-5; perhaps TRBD2 as D (6 bases). The CDR3 totals 15 residues. Germline V gene lookup returns CDR1 SGHNT and CDR2 YYREEE (reference sequence). V lost 4 bases and J lost 4, with 17 bases in between. CDR3 DNA sequence: TGTGCCAGCAGCCGGGCCGCTAGCGAACGAGAGACCCAGTACTTC. Protein sequence: CASSRAASERETQYF.

V gene TRBV6-5 combines with J gene TRBJ1-6, with 11 bases matching TRBD1. The CDR3 is made up of 14 amino acids. Unmatched junction bases numbered 5, after V lost 6 bases and J lost 10 bases. From germline, CDR1 is MNHEY and CDR2 SVGAGI. The CDR3 sequence: CASRAGQGASPLHF. The DNA of the CDR3 is TGTGCCAGCAGGGCCGGACAGGGGGCCTCACCCCTCCACTTT.

The chain is built from TRBV7-9 and TRBJ2-7; 7 bases are a match to TRBD2. The CDR3 is 15 residues long. Germline trimming cut 6 bases from V and 6 bases from J; bases unmatched to any gene: 14. From germline, CDR1 is SEHNR and CDR2 FQNEAQ (reference sequence). CDR3 loop: CASSPTSPGWSEQYF. The CDR3, as DNA: TGTGCCAGCAGTCCGACTAGCCCCGGTTGGTCCGAGCAGTACTTC.

The CDR3 DNA reads as TGTGCCAGCAGTTCGGGCACAGATACGCAGTATTTT. Translation gives CASSSGTDTQYF. V gene TRBV25-1 combines with J gene TRBJ2-3; no firm D call. The CDR3 length is 12 residues. The germline gives CDR1 MGHDK, CDR2 SYGVNS. Trimming cost V 5 bases and J 1 base, with 4 bases left between them.

The V call is TRBV7-6, the J call TRBJ1-1, with 9 bases fitting TRBD1. The V gene end was trimmed by 7 bases and the J gene end by 4 bases; junction bases not matched to a gene: 13. Germline assignment: CDR1 SGHVS and CDR2 FNYEAQ. This CDR3 contains 16 residues. CDR3 amino acids: CASTKGQGRRSTEAFF. Here the CDR3 DNA reads TGTGCCAGCACCAAGGGACAGGGAAGGCGAAGCACTGAAGCTTTCTTT. Looking up the rest from reference TRBV7-6 and TRBJ1-1 gives the full variable domain: GAGVSQSPRYKVTKRGQDVALRCDPISGHVSLYWYRQALGQGPEFLTYFNYEAQQDKSGLPNDRFSAERPEGSISTLTIQRTEQRDSAMYRCASTKGQGRRSTEAFFGQGTRLTVV.

This clone was seen only once. This sequence joins TRBV5-6 and TRBJ1-2; 12 positions agree with TRBD1. Germline CDR1 and CDR2: SGHDT and YYEEEE. The CDR3 loop spans 15 amino acids. V trimming: 0 bases; J trimming: 4 bases; junction bases outside the gene matches: 1. This CDR3 reads CASSLEGQGAYGYTF. In nucleotides, the CDR3 is TGTGCCAGCAGCTTGGAGGGACAGGGGGCCTATGGCTACACCTTC.

The chain recombines TRBV5-1 with TRBJ1-4; 9 positions match TRBD1. V dropped 4 bases and J dropped 7; count of bases not matched to a gene: 8. The CDR3 covers 15 residues. The germline gives CDR1 SGHRS, CDR2 YFSETQ. The CDR3 here is CASSNSGQGREKLFF. CDR3 in DNA: TGCGCCAGCAGCAATTCGGGACAGGGACGTGAAAAACTGTTTTTT.

The chain's CDR3 is CATRSRAVGGYTF. In nucleotides, the CDR3 is TGTGCCACCAGGTCCAGGGCAGTAGGGGGCTACACCTTC. V gene TRBV2 combines with J gene TRBJ1-2, with D possibly TRBD1 on 5 matching bases. This CDR3 is 13 amino acids long. The V end lost 10 bases, the J end lost 8 bases, and 20 bases lay between the germline ends. Germline values: CDR1 SNHLY, CDR2 FYNNEI.

The genes are TRBV5-4 and TRBJ1-2; D may be TRBD1 (5 bases). Germline V gene sequence: CDR1 SGHNT, CDR2 YYREEE (reference sequence). The CDR3 is 16 residues long. The ends were cut back, 1 base at V and 3 bases at J, with 16 bases in the middle. The CDR3 DNA sequence: TGTGCCAGCAGCTTGCTTTCGGGGGTTGGCTACTATGGCTACACCTTC. It yields the protein CASSLLSGVGYYGYTF.

The rearrangement links TRBV29-1 to TRBJ1-2; D perhaps matches TRBD1 (6 bases). V lost 4 bases and J lost 8, with 14 bases in between. CDR1 SQVTM and CDR2 ANQGSEA come from the germline V gene. The CDR3 length is 12 residues. The CDR3 loop reads CSVGLQGIGYTF. The CDR3 nucleotides read TGCAGCGTTGGGCTTCAGGGGATCGGCTACACCTTC.

This chain joins TRBV18 and TRBJ2-7, with TRBD1 matching 7 bases. After removal of 4 bases from V and 3 bases from J, the junction contained 6 bases not matched to a gene. The CDR3 totals 14 residues. Germline-derived CDR1 and CDR2 are KGHSH and LQKENI. CDR3 amino acids: CASSRQGPRYEQYF. The DNA of the CDR3 is TGTGCCAGCTCACGACAGGGCCCACGCTACGAGCAGTACTTC. Filled out from reference TRBV18 and TRBJ2-7, the complete variable domain reads NAGVMQNPRHLVRRRGQEARLRCSPMKGHSHVYWYRQLPEEGLKFMVYLQKENIIDESGMPKERFSAEFPKEGPSILRIQQVVRGDSAAYFCASSRQGPRYEQYFGPGTRLTVT.